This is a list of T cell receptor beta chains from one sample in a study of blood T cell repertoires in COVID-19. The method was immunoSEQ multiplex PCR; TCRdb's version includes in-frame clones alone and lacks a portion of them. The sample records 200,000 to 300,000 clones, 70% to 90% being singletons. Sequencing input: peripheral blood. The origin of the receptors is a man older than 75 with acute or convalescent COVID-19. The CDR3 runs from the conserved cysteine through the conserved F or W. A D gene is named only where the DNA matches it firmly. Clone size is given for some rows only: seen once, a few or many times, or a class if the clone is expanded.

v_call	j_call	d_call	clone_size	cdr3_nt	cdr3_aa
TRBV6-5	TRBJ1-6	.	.	TGTGCCAGCAGACAGGGAACGTTACCCCTCCACTTT	CASRQGTLPLHF
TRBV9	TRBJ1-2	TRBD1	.	TGTGCCAGCAGCGGAATCGGACAGGGTTACTATGGCTACACCTTC	CASSGIGQGYYGYTF
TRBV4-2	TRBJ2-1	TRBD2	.	TGTGCCAGCAGCGAGGCATACCCGGGGGGGTCCTACAATGAGCAGTTCTTC	CASSEAYPGGSYNEQFF
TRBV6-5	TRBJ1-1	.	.	TGTGCCAGCAGGAGGAACACTGAAGCTTTCTTT	CASRRNTEAFF
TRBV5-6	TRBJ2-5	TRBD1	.	TGTGCCAGCAGCTTGGGAGGTTTTGATAGGGGGCGGCAAGAGACCCAGTACTTC	CASSLGGFDRGRQETQYF
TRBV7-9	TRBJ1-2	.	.	TGTGCCAGCAGCTTCTCAGGACAGAGGGACTATGGCTACACCTTC	CASSFSGQRDYGYTF
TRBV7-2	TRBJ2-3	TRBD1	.	TGTGCCAGCAGCTTAGGGACAGGGACAGATACGCAGTATTTT	CASSLGTGTDTQYF
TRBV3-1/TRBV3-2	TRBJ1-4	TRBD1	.	TGTGCCAGCAGCAACCGACAGGGAAGGGAAAAACTGTTTTTT	CASSNRQGREKLFF
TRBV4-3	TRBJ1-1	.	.	TGCGCCAGCAGCCAAGACAGAAACACTGAAGCTTTCTTT	CASSQDRNTEAFF
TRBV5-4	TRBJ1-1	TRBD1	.	TGTGCCAGCTTCCGACAGGGCGGGAACACTGAAGCTTTCTTT	CASFRQGGNTEAFF
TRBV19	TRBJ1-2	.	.	TGTGCCAGTGGAGATCCGGCTCTCTATGGCTACACCTTC	CASGDPALYGYTF
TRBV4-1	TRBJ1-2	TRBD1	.	TGCGCCAGCAGCCAAGTTGGGACAGGGGCGGAAGGCTACACCTTC	CASSQVGTGAEGYTF
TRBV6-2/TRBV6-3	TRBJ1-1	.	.	TGTGCCAGCAGTTACGCCGGGACAAGTGAAGCTTTCTTT	CASSYAGTSEAFF
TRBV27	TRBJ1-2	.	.	TGTGCCAGCAGTTACGGACTTCACTATGGCTACACCTTC	CASSYGLHYGYTF
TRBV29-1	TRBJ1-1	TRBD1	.	TGCAGCGCCCTCAGGACAGGGGTGATTAACACTGAAGCTTTCTTT	CSALRTGVINTEAFF
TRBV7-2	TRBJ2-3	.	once	TGTGCCAGCAGCTTAGACCGCGGGCTAACTGGGAATACGCAGTATTTT	CASSLDRGLTGNTQYF
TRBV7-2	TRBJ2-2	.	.	TGTGCCAGCAGCCTACGACTAGTGGACACCGGGGAGCTGTTTTTT	CASSLRLVDTGELFF
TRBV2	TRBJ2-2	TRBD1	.	TGTGCCAGCAGTGGGCAGGGGGCTATAACCGGGGAGCTGTTTTTT	CASSGQGAITGELFF
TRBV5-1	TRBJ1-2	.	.	TGCGCCAGCAGTTTGGGTCAGGGGAATGGCTACACCTTC	CASSLGQGNGYTF
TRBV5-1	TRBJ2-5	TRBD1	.	TGCGCCAGCAGCTTACCGGGACAGACTAAAGAGACCCAGTACTTC	CASSLPGQTKETQYF
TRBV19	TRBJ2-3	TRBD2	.	TGTGCCAGTAGTACCGATTTAGCGGGAGGGTACACAGATACGCAGTATTTT	CASSTDLAGGYTDTQYF
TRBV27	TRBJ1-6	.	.	TGTGCCAGCAGTTCGTTGGGACAACCCCTCCACTTT	CASSSLGQPLHF
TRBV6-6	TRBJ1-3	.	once	TGTGCCAGCAGTGACACCGGGACAGGAAACACCATATATTTT	CASSDTGTGNTIYF
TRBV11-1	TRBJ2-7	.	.	TGTGCCAGCAGCCCCAGGGGCGCGAGCTCCTACGAGCAGTACTTC	CASSPRGASSYEQYF
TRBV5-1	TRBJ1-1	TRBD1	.	TGCGCCAGCAGCTTGGGACAGGGCGATGTGGCTTTCTTT	CASSLGQGDVAFF
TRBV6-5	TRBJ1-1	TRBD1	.	TGTGCCAGCAGGCCAGGGGGTCCGAACACTGAAGCTTTCTTT	CASRPGGPNTEAFF
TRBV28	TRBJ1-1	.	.	TGTGCCAGCAGTGCACAGGGTTGGGAAGCTTTCTTT	CASSAQGWEAFF
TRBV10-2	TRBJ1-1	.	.	TGCGCCAGCAGCCGGACAGCCATGAACACTGAAGCTTTCTTT	CASSRTAMNTEAFF
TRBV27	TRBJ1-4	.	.	TGTGCCAGCAGTCGGGAACGCGCTAATGAAAAACTGTTTTTT	CASSRERANEKLFF
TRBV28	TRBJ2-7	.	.	TGTGCCAGCAGTTTAATAGGGGGTCCCACCTACGAGCAGTACTTC	CASSLIGGPTYEQYF
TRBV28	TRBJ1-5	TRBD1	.	TGTGCCAGCAGACGGACAGGGGAGCCCCAGCATTTT	CASRRTGEPQHF
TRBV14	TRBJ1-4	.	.	TGTGCCAGCAGCCAACTCGGTCTGAGCGCTGAAAAACTGTTTTTT	CASSQLGLSAEKLFF
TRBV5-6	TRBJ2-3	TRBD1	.	TGTGCCAGCAGCTTGACCCCCGGACAGGTGGGCACAGATACGCAGTATTTT	CASSLTPGQVGTDTQYF
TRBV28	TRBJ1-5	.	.	TGTGCCAGCAGTTTAGGACTTAGCAATCAGCCCCAGCATTTT	CASSLGLSNQPQHF
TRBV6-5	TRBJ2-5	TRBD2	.	TGTGCCAGCAGTTACAGCGTCGGGACTACCTCAGAGACCCAGTACTTC	CASSYSVGTTSETQYF
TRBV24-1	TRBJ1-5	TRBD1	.	TGTGCCACCAGTGATTGGGGGGACAGGACTTCTCTCCGCTATAGCAATCAGCCCCAGCATTTT	CATSDWGDRTSLRYSNQPQHF
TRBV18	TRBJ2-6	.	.	TGTGCCAGCTCACCCCCGCAGGGTAGAGGGGCCAACGTCCTGACTTTC	CASSPPQGRGANVLTF
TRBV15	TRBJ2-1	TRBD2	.	TGTGCCACCAGCAGACCATCTACTAGCGGGTACTACAATGAGCAGTTCTTC	CATSRPSTSGYYNEQFF
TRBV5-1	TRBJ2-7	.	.	TGCGCCAGCAGCGGAGGGACAGAAGACTACGAGCAGTACTTC	CASSGGTEDYEQYF
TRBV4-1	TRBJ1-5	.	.	TGCGCCAGCAGCCACAGGGACTCCGACTATCAGCCCCAGCATTTT	CASSHRDSDYQPQHF
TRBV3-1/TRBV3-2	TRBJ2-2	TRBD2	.	TGTGCCAGCAGCCAGTCGCGGGGGGCGCGGACCGGGGAGCTGTTTTTT	CASSQSRGARTGELFF
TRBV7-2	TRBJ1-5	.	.	TGTGCCAGCAGCTACCTACAGGGTTATCAGCCCCAGCATTTT	CASSYLQGYQPQHF
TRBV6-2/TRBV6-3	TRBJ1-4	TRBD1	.	TGTGCCAGCAGTACAAGGACAGGGTTGGAAAAACTGTTTTTT	CASSTRTGLEKLFF
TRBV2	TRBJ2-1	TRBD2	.	TGTGCCAGCAGCAAACTAGCGGAGCAGTTCTTC	CASSKLAEQFF
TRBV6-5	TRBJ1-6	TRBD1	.	TGTGCCAGCAGTTTAGAGGGACAGAGAAATTCACCCCTCCACTTT	CASSLEGQRNSPLHF